This is a list of T cell receptor beta chains from one sample in a study of OX40 agonist ivuxolimab in advanced cancers. Method: immunoSEQ multiplex PCR; TCRdb's copy keeps in-frame clones and lacks some. Among under 85,000 clones, 88% were seen once, and the ten largest hold about 4%. This material consisted of CD4+ or CD8+ T cells sorted from blood, taken in a trial of the OX40 agonist ivuxolimab. The receptor source for this set is an adult with an advanced solid tumor such as melanoma, head and neck, liver or kidney cancer. CDR3s include the opening cysteine and the closing phenylalanine or tryptophan. Fields, in order: D gene, V gene, clone size, J gene, CDR3 protein, CDR3 DNA. A D gene is named only where the DNA matches it firmly. Clone size appears in some rows only: once, few, many, or a class for an expanded clone.

D gene: TRBD1; V gene: TRBV6-6; clone size: NA; J gene: TRBJ1-2; CDR3 protein: CASRLDRGDYGYTF; CDR3 DNA: TGTGCCAGCAGACTAGACAGGGGTGACTATGGCTACACCTTC
D gene: NA; V gene: TRBV6-1; clone size: NA; J gene: TRBJ1-1; CDR3 protein: CASSGGAYMNTEAFF; CDR3 DNA: TGTGCCAGCAGTGGGGGGGCGTATATGAACACTGAAGCTTTCTTT
D gene: NA; V gene: TRBV5-4; clone size: NA; J gene: TRBJ2-5; CDR3 protein: CASSLDREETQYF; CDR3 DNA: TGTGCCAGCAGCTTGGACAGGGAAGAGACCCAGTACTTC
D gene: NA; V gene: TRBV6-1; clone size: once; J gene: TRBJ2-2; CDR3 protein: CASSEQESGELFF; CDR3 DNA: TGTGCCAGCAGTGAACAGGAGTCCGGGGAGCTGTTTTTT
D gene: NA; V gene: TRBV7-8; clone size: NA; J gene: TRBJ2-5; CDR3 protein: CASSLVLGQETQYF; CDR3 DNA: TGTGCCAGCAGCTTAGTCCTGGGGCAGGAGACCCAGTACTTC
D gene: TRBD1; V gene: TRBV11-1; clone size: NA; J gene: TRBJ2-4; CDR3 protein: CASSKQGAAGDRGIQYF; CDR3 DNA: TGTGCCAGCAGCAAACAGGGGGCGGCCGGGGACAGGGGCATTCAGTACTTC
D gene: TRBD1; V gene: TRBV11-3; clone size: NA; J gene: TRBJ1-3; CDR3 protein: CASSYSTGSGNTIYF; CDR3 DNA: TGTGCCAGCAGCTACTCGACAGGGTCTGGAAACACCATATATTTT
D gene: TRBD2; V gene: TRBV7-3; clone size: NA; J gene: TRBJ2-1; CDR3 protein: CASSLARTSGYNEQFF; CDR3 DNA: TGTGCCAGCAGCTTAGCCAGGACTAGCGGATACAATGAGCAGTTCTTC
D gene: NA; V gene: TRBV5-5; clone size: NA; J gene: TRBJ1-4; CDR3 protein: CASSRTVTTNEKLFF; CDR3 DNA: TGTGCCAGCAGCCGGACGGTGACAACTAATGAAAAACTGTTTTTT
D gene: NA; V gene: TRBV7-8; clone size: NA; J gene: TRBJ2-2; CDR3 protein: CASSYRGGLNTGELFF; CDR3 DNA: TGTGCCAGCAGCTACAGGGGGGGCCTGAACACCGGGGAGCTGTTTTTT
D gene: NA; V gene: TRBV28; clone size: once; J gene: TRBJ1-5; CDR3 protein: CASSLWQNSNQPQHF; CDR3 DNA: TGTGCCAGCAGTTTATGGCAGAATAGCAATCAGCCCCAGCATTTT
D gene: NA; V gene: TRBV19; clone size: NA; J gene: TRBJ1-4; CDR3 protein: CASRETQARRLFF; CDR3 DNA: TGTGCCAGTAGAGAAACACAGGCGCGACGGCTGTTTTTT
D gene: NA; V gene: TRBV19; clone size: few; J gene: TRBJ1-1; CDR3 protein: CASSYRRDTEAFF; CDR3 DNA: TGTGCCAGTAGTTACAGGCGGGACACTGAAGCTTTCTTT
D gene: NA; V gene: TRBV5-4; clone size: NA; J gene: TRBJ1-5; CDR3 protein: CASSLGGLAGGNQPQHF; CDR3 DNA: TGTGCCAGCAGCTTGGGGGGCTTGGCAGGGGGCAATCAGCCCCAGCATTTT
D gene: TRBD1; V gene: TRBV10-1; clone size: NA; J gene: TRBJ1-2; CDR3 protein: CASSEPGGGYTF; CDR3 DNA: TGCGCCAGCAGTGAGCCAGGGGGGGGCTACACCTTC
D gene: NA; V gene: TRBV7-3; clone size: NA; J gene: TRBJ2-2; CDR3 protein: CASSLLGGVSGELFF; CDR3 DNA: TGTGCCAGCAGCTTATTAGGGGGTGTATCCGGGGAGCTGTTTTTT
D gene: NA; V gene: TRBV7-8; clone size: NA; J gene: TRBJ1-1; CDR3 protein: CASSLGWMNTEAFF; CDR3 DNA: TGTGCCAGCAGCTTAGGTTGGATGAACACTGAAGCTTTCTTT
D gene: NA; V gene: TRBV2; clone size: once; J gene: TRBJ1-5; CDR3 protein: CASSLNGNNQPQHF; CDR3 DNA: TGTGCCAGCAGTTTAAATGGCAACAATCAGCCCCAGCATTTT
D gene: TRBD2; V gene: TRBV6-5; clone size: NA; J gene: TRBJ2-7; CDR3 protein: CASRTSGAYEQYF; CDR3 DNA: TGTGCCAGCAGGACTAGCGGGGCCTACGAGCAGTACTTC
D gene: NA; V gene: TRBV15; clone size: NA; J gene: TRBJ2-1; CDR3 protein: CATSRDRLRVNEQFF; CDR3 DNA: TGTGCCACCAGCAGAGATCGACTCAGGGTGAATGAGCAGTTCTTC
D gene: TRBD1; V gene: TRBV18; clone size: NA; J gene: TRBJ1-3; CDR3 protein: CASSPTGQTSGNTIYF; CDR3 DNA: TGTGCCAGCTCACCCACGGGACAGACCTCTGGAAACACCATATATTTT
D gene: TRBD2; V gene: TRBV6-5; clone size: NA; J gene: TRBJ2-7; CDR3 protein: CASTLAGVAYEQYF; CDR3 DNA: TGTGCCAGCACCTTAGCGGGAGTGGCCTACGAGCAGTACTTC
D gene: NA; V gene: TRBV6-5; clone size: NA; J gene: TRBJ2-7; CDR3 protein: CASSHPGDEQYF; CDR3 DNA: TGTGCCAGCAGCCACCCGGGCGACGAGCAGTACTTC
D gene: TRBD2; V gene: TRBV6-6; clone size: NA; J gene: TRBJ2-1; CDR3 protein: CASSRGGTGDNEQFF; CDR3 DNA: TGTGCCAGCTCCCGGGGGGGGACTGGTGACAATGAGCAGTTCTTC
D gene: NA; V gene: TRBV6-1; clone size: NA; J gene: TRBJ2-3; CDR3 protein: CASSKQKNTDTQYF; CDR3 DNA: TGTGCCAGCAGTAAACAGAAGAACACAGATACGCAGTATTTT
D gene: TRBD1; V gene: TRBV28; clone size: NA; J gene: TRBJ2-6; CDR3 protein: CASTPGGSPGANVLTF; CDR3 DNA: TGTGCCAGCACTCCAGGGGGCTCGCCGGGGGCCAACGTCCTGACTTTC
D gene: TRBD2; V gene: TRBV19; clone size: NA; J gene: TRBJ2-1; CDR3 protein: CASSIDPGGPGNEQFF; CDR3 DNA: TGTGCCAGTAGTATAGATCCGGGGGGGCCTGGCAATGAGCAGTTCTTC
D gene: TRBD2; V gene: TRBV6-5; clone size: NA; J gene: TRBJ2-7; CDR3 protein: CASGLGGRAGEQYF; CDR3 DNA: TGTGCCAGTGGGTTGGGAGGGAGGGCCGGCGAGCAGTACTTC
D gene: NA; V gene: TRBV5-8; clone size: NA; J gene: TRBJ2-1; CDR3 protein: CASSLGAGQYYYNEQFF; CDR3 DNA: TGTGCCAGCAGCTTGGGGGCAGGGCAATATTATTACAATGAGCAGTTCTTC
D gene: NA; V gene: TRBV28; clone size: NA; J gene: TRBJ1-2; CDR3 protein: CASSPWGDGYTF; CDR3 DNA: TGTGCCAGCAGCCCGTGGGGTGATGGCTACACCTTC
D gene: TRBD1; V gene: TRBV19; clone size: NA; J gene: TRBJ2-2; CDR3 protein: CASNDRANTGELFF; CDR3 DNA: TGTGCCAGTAACGACAGGGCCAACACCGGGGAGCTGTTTTTT
D gene: NA; V gene: TRBV2; clone size: NA; J gene: TRBJ1-6; CDR3 protein: CASSEEAGRLNSPLHF; CDR3 DNA: TGTGCCAGCAGTGAAGAGGCAGGGAGGCTAAATTCACCCCTCCACTTT
D gene: TRBD1; V gene: TRBV7-2; clone size: NA; J gene: TRBJ2-1; CDR3 protein: CASSLGVSRGNEQFF; CDR3 DNA: TGTGCCAGCAGCTTAGGAGTCAGCAGGGGGAATGAGCAGTTCTTC
D gene: NA; V gene: TRBV13; clone size: NA; J gene: TRBJ2-7; CDR3 protein: CASSLGRGGYEQYF; CDR3 DNA: TGTGCCAGCAGCTTAGGCCGGGGCGGTTACGAGCAGTACTTC
D gene: TRBD1; V gene: TRBV30; clone size: NA; J gene: TRBJ2-7; CDR3 protein: CAWSAGTGANYEQYF; CDR3 DNA: TGTGCCTGGAGTGCGGGGACAGGGGCCAATTACGAGCAGTACTTC
D gene: NA; V gene: TRBV6-1; clone size: few; J gene: TRBJ2-4; CDR3 protein: CASGGGYQNIQYF; CDR3 DNA: TGTGCCAGCGGGGGGGGCTATCAAAACATTCAGTACTTC
D gene: NA; V gene: TRBV7-9; clone size: once; J gene: TRBJ2-2; CDR3 protein: CASSPKRGNTGELFF; CDR3 DNA: TGTGCCAGCAGCCCAAAACGGGGGAACACCGGGGAGCTGTTTTTT
D gene: NA; V gene: TRBV7-3; clone size: NA; J gene: TRBJ2-3; CDR3 protein: CASSLDSSTDTQYF; CDR3 DNA: TGTGCCAGCAGCTTAGACTCATCCACAGATACGCAGTATTTT
D gene: TRBD2; V gene: TRBV11-1; clone size: NA; J gene: TRBJ2-1; CDR3 protein: CASSSKRERAYNEQFF; CDR3 DNA: TGTGCCAGCAGCTCCAAGCGGGAGAGAGCCTACAATGAGCAGTTCTTC
D gene: TRBD1; V gene: TRBV7-2; clone size: NA; J gene: TRBJ2-7; CDR3 protein: CASSLAVGTGVYEQYF; CDR3 DNA: TGTGCCAGCAGCTTAGCCGTGGGGACAGGGGTCTACGAGCAGTACTTC
D gene: NA; V gene: TRBV11-2; clone size: NA; J gene: TRBJ2-3; CDR3 protein: CASSLAGALGTQYF; CDR3 DNA: TGTGCCAGCAGCTTAGCGGGAGCTTTGGGTACGCAGTATTTT
D gene: TRBD1; V gene: TRBV11-2; clone size: NA; J gene: TRBJ1-4; CDR3 protein: CASSRDRDEKLFF; CDR3 DNA: TGTGCCAGTAGCCGGGACAGAGATGAAAAACTGTTTTTT
D gene: TRBD1; V gene: TRBV2; clone size: NA; J gene: TRBJ1-2; CDR3 protein: CASSVPGTGANYGYTF; CDR3 DNA: TGTGCCAGCAGTGTACCCGGGACAGGGGCTAACTATGGCTACACCTTC
D gene: NA; V gene: TRBV11-2; clone size: NA; J gene: TRBJ2-7; CDR3 protein: CASRRGLSYEQYF; CDR3 DNA: TGTGCCAGCAGACGCGGACTTTCCTACGAGCAGTACTTC
D gene: TRBD1; V gene: TRBV7-7; clone size: NA; J gene: TRBJ2-5; CDR3 protein: CASSRGTGDRETQYF; CDR3 DNA: TGTGCTAGCAGCCGAGGGACAGGGGACCGAGAGACCCAGTACTTC
D gene: NA; V gene: TRBV6-4; clone size: NA; J gene: TRBJ1-5; CDR3 protein: CASRDVNSNQPQHF; CDR3 DNA: TGTGCCAGCAGGGACGTGAATAGCAATCAGCCCCAGCATTTT
D gene: NA; V gene: TRBV5-4; clone size: NA; J gene: TRBJ1-3; CDR3 protein: CASSLGGHNSGNTIYF; CDR3 DNA: TGTGCCAGCAGCTTGGGGGGACATAACTCTGGAAACACCATATATTTT
D gene: NA; V gene: TRBV6-5; clone size: NA; J gene: TRBJ1-2; CDR3 protein: CASSPTVNYGYTF; CDR3 DNA: TGTGCCAGCAGCCCGACGGTTAACTATGGCTACACCTTC
D gene: NA; V gene: TRBV29-1; clone size: NA; J gene: TRBJ1-2; CDR3 protein: CSLSQGDYGYTF; CDR3 DNA: TGCAGCCTCTCCCAGGGTGACTATGGCTACACCTTC
D gene: NA; V gene: TRBV25-1; clone size: NA; J gene: TRBJ2-1; CDR3 protein: CASRSNQAGKNEQFF; CDR3 DNA: TGTGCCAGCAGGAGCAACCAGGCAGGGAAAAATGAGCAGTTCTTC
D gene: NA; V gene: TRBV28; clone size: NA; J gene: TRBJ1-6; CDR3 protein: CASSPVGQSSYNSPLHF; CDR3 DNA: TGTGCCAGCAGCCCGGTCGGACAGAGCTCCTATAATTCACCCCTCCACTTT
D gene: TRBD1; V gene: TRBV7-8; clone size: NA; J gene: TRBJ2-1; CDR3 protein: CASSRGTGDYNEQFF; CDR3 DNA: TGTGCCAGCAGTCGCGGGACAGGCGACTACAATGAGCAGTTCTTC
D gene: TRBD2; V gene: TRBV11-2; clone size: NA; J gene: TRBJ2-1; CDR3 protein: CASSLGGTRELAGYNEQFF; CDR3 DNA: TGTGCCAGCAGCTTAGGGGGGACCCGAGAACTAGCGGGTTACAATGAGCAGTTCTTC
D gene: NA; V gene: TRBV7-2; clone size: NA; J gene: TRBJ1-1; CDR3 protein: CASSTGTGGTEAFF; CDR3 DNA: TGTGCCAGCAGCACCGGGACCGGGGGCACTGAAGCTTTCTTT
D gene: TRBD2; V gene: TRBV5-1; clone size: NA; J gene: TRBJ2-1; CDR3 protein: CASSPTGGSVEQFF; CDR3 DNA: TGCGCCAGCAGCCCAACCGGCGGGAGCGTTGAGCAGTTCTTC
D gene: NA; V gene: TRBV27; clone size: NA; J gene: TRBJ1-3; CDR3 protein: CASSQQYHSGNTIYF; CDR3 DNA: TGTGCCAGCAGCCAACAGTATCACTCTGGAAACACCATATATTTT
D gene: TRBD2; V gene: TRBV28; clone size: once; J gene: TRBJ2-3; CDR3 protein: CASSGNEASGRVTQYF; CDR3 DNA: TGTGCCAGCAGTGGGAATGAGGCGAGCGGGAGGGTCACGCAGTATTTT